This T cell receptor beta chain was recovered during a study of patients and donors after allogeneic stem cell transplantation. V gave up 2 bases and J gave up 2 bases; unmatched junction bases: 6. Germline V gene sequence: CDR1 SGHTA, CDR2 FQGNSA. The CDR3 sequence is 17 residues long. TCRdb called the RT-PCR reads again in MiXCR, with one record for every CDR3 protein. The table lists about a million distinct CDR3 sequences, about 20% of them singletons. The sample consisted of blood, either unsorted or a sorted T cell fraction (not recorded which). J is TRBJ2-3 and V is TRBV7-2, with TRBD2 matching 11 bases. The sequence was obtained from a human donor who was either an allogeneic HSCT recipient or a stem cell or donor lymphocyte infusion donor (not recorded which). It is not recorded whose cells these are; they may come from a transplant donor. CDR3 nucleotide sequence: TGTGCCAGCAGCTTAATGTCTAGCGGGGGGTTCACAGATACGCAGTATTTT. Translating it yields CASSLMSSGGFTDTQYF. Drawing the rest from reference TRBV7-2 and TRBJ2-3, the complete variable domain is GAGVSQSPSNKVTEKGKDVELRCDPISGHTALYWYRQSLGQGLEFLIYFQGNSAPDKSGLPSDRFSAERTGGSVSTLTIQRTQQEDSAVYLCASSLMSSGGFTDTQYFGPGTRLTVL.